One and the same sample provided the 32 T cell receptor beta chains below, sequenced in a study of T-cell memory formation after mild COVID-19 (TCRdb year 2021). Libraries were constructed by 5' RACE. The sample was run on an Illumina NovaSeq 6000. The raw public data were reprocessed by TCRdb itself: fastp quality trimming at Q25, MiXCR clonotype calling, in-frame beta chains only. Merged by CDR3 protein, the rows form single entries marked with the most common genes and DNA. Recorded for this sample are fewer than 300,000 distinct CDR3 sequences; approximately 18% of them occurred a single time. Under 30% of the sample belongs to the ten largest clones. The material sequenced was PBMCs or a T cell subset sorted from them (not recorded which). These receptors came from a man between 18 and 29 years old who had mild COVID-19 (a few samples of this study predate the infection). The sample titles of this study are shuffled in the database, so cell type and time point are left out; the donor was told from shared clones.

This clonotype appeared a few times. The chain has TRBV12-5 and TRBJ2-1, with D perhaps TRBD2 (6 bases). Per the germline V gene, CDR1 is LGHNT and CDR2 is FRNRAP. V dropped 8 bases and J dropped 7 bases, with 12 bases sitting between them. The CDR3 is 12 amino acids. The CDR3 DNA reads TGTGCTAGTAGCGGGCCACCGAATGAGCAGTTCTTC. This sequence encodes CASSGPPNEQFF.

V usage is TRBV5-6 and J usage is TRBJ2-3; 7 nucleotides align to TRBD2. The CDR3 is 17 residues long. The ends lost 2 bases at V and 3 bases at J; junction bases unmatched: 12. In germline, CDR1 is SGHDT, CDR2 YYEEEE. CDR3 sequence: CASSLAGQAERTDTQYF. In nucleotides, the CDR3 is TGTGCCAGCAGCTTAGCGGGGCAAGCGGAGCGTACAGATACGCAGTATTTT.

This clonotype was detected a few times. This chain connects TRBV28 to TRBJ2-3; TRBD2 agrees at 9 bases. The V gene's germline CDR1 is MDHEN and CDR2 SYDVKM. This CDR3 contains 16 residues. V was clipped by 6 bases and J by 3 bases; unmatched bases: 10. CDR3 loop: CASSQVSGGTTDTQYF. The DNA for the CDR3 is TGTGCCAGCAGCCAGGTCAGCGGGGGGACGACAGATACGCAGTATTTT. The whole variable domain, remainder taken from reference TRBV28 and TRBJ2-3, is DVKVTQSSRYLVKRTGEKVFLECVQDMDHENMFWYRQDPGLGLRLIYFSYDVKMKEKGDIPEGYSVSREKKERFSLILESASTNQTSMYLCASSQVSGGTTDTQYFGPGTRLTVL.

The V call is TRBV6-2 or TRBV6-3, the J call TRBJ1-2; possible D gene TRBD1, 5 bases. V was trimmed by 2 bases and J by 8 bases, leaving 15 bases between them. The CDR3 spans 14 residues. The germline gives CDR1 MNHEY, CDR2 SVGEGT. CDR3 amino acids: CASSYTGTADGYTF. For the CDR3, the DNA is TGTGCCAGCAGTTACACCGGGACGGCGGACGGCTACACCTTC.

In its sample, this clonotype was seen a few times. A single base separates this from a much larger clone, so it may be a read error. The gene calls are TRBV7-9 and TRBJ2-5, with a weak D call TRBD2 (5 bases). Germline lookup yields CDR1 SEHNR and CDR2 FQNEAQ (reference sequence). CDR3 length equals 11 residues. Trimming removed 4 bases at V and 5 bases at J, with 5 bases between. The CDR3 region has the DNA TGTGCCAGCAGCTGGGAGGAGACCCAGTACTTC. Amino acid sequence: CASSWEETQYF.

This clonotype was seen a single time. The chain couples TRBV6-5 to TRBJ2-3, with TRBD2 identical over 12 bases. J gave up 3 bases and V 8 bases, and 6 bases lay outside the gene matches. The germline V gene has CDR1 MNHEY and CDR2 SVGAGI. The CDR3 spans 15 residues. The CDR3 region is CASRPLAGGTDTQYF. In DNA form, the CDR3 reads TGTGCCAGCCGTCCCCTAGCGGGGGGGACAGATACGCAGTATTTT.

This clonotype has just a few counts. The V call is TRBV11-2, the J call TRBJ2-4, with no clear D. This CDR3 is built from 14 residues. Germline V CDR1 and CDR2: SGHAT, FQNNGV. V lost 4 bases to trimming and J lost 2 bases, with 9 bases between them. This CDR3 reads CASSSVLSKNIQYF. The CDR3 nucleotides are TGTGCCAGCAGCTCGGTCCTTTCCAAAAACATTCAGTACTTC.

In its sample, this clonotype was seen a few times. DNA of the CDR3: TGTGCCAGCAGTTCCGGACGAAGAGAGACCCAGTACTTC. Protein sequence: CASSSGRRETQYF. The rearrangement links TRBV27 to TRBJ2-5; no definite D call. This CDR3 is built from 13 residues. V was shortened by 4 bases and J by 4 bases, with 10 bases between the two germline ends. Germline V gene lookup returns CDR1 MNHEY and CDR2 SMNVEV (reference sequence).

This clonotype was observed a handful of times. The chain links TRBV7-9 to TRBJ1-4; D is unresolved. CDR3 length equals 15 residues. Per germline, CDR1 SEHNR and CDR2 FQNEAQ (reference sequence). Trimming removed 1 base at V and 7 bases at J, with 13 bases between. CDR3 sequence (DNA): TGTGCCAGCAGCTTAGGAGGCTCCTGGGGTGAAAAACTGTTTTTT. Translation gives CASSLGGSWGEKLFF.

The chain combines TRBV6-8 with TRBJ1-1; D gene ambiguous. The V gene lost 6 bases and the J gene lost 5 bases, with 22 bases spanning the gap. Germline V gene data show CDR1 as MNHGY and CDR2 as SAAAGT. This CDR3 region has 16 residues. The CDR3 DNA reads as TGTGCCAGCAGAAAAAGGCACCGGGGTTTGGGGACTGAAGCTTTCTTT. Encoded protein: CASRKRHRGLGTEAFF.

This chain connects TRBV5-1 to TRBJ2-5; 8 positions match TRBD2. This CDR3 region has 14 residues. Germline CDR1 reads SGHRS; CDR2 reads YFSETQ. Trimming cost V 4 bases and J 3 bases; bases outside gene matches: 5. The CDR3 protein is CASSRGLGEETQYF. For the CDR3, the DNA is TGCGCCAGCAGCCGGGGACTAGGCGAAGAGACCCAGTACTTC.

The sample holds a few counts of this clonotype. CDR3 amino acids: CASSSLIGYTF. CDR3 nucleotide sequence: TGTGCCAGCAGCTCACTCATAGGCTACACCTTC. The chain recombines TRBV7-9 with TRBJ1-2; D unresolved. Germline CDR1 SEHNR, CDR2 FQNEAQ (reference sequence). The V and J ends lost 4 bases and 8 bases respectively, with 8 bases between them. The CDR3 loop spans 11 amino acids. Together with reference TRBV7-9 and TRBJ1-2, the CDR3 gives the full variable domain: DTGVSQNPRHKITKRGQNVTFRCDPISEHNRLYWYRQTLGQGPEFLTYFQNEAQLEKSRLLSDRFSAERPKGSFSTLEIQRTEQGDSAMYLCASSSLIGYTFGSGTRLTVV.

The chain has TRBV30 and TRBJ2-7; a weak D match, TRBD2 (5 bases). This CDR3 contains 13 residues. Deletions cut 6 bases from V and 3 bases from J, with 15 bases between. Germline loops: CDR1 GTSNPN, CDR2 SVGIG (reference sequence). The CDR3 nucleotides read TGTGCCTGCTCCCGGGAAGGGAACTACGAGCAGTACTTC. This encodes CACSREGNYEQYF.

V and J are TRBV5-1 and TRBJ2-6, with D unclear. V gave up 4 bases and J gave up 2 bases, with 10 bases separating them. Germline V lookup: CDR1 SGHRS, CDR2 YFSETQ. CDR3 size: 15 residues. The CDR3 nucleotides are TGCGCCAGCAGCCGGACGGAAACTGGGGCCAACGTCCTGACTTTC. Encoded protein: CASSRTETGANVLTF.

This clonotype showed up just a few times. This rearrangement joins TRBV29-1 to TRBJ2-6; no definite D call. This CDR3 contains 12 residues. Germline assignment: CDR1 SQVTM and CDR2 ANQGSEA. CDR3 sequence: CPYPSGANVLTF. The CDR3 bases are TGCCCATATCCATCTGGGGCCAACGTCCTGACTTTC.

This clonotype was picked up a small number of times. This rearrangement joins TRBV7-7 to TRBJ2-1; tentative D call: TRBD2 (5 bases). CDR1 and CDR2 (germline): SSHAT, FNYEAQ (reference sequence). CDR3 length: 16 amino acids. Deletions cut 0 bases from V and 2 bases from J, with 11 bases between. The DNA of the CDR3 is TGTGCCAGCAGCTTAGCCCCTAGCCCACCCTACAATGAGCAGTTCTTC. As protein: CASSLAPSPPYNEQFF.

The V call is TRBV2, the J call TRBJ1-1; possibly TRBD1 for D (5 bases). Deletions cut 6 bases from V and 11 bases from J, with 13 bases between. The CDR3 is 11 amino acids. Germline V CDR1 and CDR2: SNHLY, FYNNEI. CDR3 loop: CASRYGHWAFF. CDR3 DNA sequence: TGTGCCAGCAGATACGGACACTGGGCTTTCTTT.

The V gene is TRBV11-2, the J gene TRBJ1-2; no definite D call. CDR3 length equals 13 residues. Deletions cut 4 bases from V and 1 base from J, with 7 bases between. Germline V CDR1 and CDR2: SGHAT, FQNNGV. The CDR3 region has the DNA TGTGCCAGCAGCTACACATTTAACTATGGCTACACCTTC. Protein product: CASSYTFNYGYTF.

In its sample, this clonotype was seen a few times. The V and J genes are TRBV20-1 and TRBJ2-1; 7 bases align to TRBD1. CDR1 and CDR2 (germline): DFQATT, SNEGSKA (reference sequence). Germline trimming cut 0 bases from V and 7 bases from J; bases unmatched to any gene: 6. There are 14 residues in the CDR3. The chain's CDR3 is CSARDPGGKNEQFF. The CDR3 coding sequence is TGCAGTGCTAGAGACCCAGGGGGTAAAAATGAGCAGTTCTTC.

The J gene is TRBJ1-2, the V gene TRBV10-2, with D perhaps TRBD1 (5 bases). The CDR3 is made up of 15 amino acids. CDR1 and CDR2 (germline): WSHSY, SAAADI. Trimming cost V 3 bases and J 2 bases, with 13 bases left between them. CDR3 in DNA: TGCGCCAGCAGTGATACCGGGGAGGGGAACTATGGCTACACCTTC. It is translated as CASSDTGEGNYGYTF.

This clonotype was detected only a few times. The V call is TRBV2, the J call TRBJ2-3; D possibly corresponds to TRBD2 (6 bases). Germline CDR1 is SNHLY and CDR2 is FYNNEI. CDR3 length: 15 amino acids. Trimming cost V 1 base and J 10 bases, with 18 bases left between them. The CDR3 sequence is CASSEVARGRGAQYF. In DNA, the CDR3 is TGTGCCAGCAGTGAAGTTGCTAGGGGACGCGGGGCGCAGTATTTT.

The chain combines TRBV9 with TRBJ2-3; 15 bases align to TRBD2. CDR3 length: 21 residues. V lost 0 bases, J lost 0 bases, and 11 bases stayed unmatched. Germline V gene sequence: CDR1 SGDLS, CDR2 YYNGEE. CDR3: CASSVGGTSGGLGESTDTQYF. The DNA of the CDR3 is TGTGCCAGCAGCGTAGGAGGGACTAGCGGGGGGCTAGGTGAGAGCACAGATACGCAGTATTTT.

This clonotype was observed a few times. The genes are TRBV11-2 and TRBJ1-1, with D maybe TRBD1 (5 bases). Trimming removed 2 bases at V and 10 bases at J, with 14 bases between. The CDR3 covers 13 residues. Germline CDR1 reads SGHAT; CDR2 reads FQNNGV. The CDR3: CASSLYGAEGAFF. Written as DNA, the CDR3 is TGTGCCAGCAGCTTATATGGGGCGGAGGGAGCTTTCTTT. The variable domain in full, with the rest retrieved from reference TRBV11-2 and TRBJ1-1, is EAGVAQSPRYKIIEKRQSVAFWCNPISGHATLYWYQQILGQGPKLLIQFQNNGVVDDSQLPKDRFSAERLKGVDSTLKIQPAKLEDSAVYLCASSLYGAEGAFFGQGTRLTVV.

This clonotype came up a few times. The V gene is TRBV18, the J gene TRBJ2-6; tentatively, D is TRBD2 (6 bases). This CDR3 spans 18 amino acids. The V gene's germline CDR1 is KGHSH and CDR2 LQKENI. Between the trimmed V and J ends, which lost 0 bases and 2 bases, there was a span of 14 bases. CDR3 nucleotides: TGTGCCAGCTCACCACCGATTATCTCGGGGGCTGGGGCCAACGTCCTGACTTTC. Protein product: CASSPPIISGAGANVLTF.

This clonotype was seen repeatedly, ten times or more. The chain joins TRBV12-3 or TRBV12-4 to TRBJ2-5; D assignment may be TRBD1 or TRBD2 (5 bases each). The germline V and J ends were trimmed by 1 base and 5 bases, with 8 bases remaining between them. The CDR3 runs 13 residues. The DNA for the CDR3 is TGTGCCAGCAGTTTAGTGGGGGAGGAGACCCAGTACTTC. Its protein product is CASSLVGEETQYF.

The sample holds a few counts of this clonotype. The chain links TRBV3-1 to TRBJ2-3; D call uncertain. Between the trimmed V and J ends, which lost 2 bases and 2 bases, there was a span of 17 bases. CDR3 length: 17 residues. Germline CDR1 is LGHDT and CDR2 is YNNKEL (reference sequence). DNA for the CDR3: TGTGCCAGCAGCCAACCCGACGACGTATTTTACACAGATACGCAGTATTTT. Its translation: CASSQPDDVFYTDTQYF.

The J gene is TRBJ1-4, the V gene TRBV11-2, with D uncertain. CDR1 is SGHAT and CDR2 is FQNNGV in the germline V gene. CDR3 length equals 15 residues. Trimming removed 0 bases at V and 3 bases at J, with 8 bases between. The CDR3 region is CASSLDTAPNEKLFF. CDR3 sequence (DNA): TGTGCCAGCAGCTTAGATACAGCACCTAATGAAAAACTGTTTTTT.

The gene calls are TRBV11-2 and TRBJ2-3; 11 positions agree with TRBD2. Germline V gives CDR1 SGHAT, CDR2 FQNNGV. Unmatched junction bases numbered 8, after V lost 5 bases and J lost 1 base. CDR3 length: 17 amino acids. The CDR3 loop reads CASSPGGLAVGTDTQYF. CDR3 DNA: TGTGCCAGCAGCCCGGGGGGACTAGCGGTCGGCACAGATACGCAGTATTTT.

The CDR3 DNA follows: TGTGCCACCAGTGTCGACGGTACCGGGGAGCTGTTTTTT. This translates into CATSVDGTGELFF. The chain carries TRBV24-1 and TRBJ2-2; D is unclear. The V end lost 5 bases, the J end lost 5 bases, and 8 bases lay between the germline ends. Germline V gene lookup returns CDR1 KGHDR and CDR2 SFDVKD. The CDR3 has 13 amino acids.

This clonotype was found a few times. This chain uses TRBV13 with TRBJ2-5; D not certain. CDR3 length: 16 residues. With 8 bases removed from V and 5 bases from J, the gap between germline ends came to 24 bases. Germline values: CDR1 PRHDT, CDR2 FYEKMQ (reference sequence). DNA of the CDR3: TGTGCCAGCTCCCTTAGGTTGCTGGTCAGGAAGGAGACCCAGTACTTC. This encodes CASSLRLLVRKETQYF.

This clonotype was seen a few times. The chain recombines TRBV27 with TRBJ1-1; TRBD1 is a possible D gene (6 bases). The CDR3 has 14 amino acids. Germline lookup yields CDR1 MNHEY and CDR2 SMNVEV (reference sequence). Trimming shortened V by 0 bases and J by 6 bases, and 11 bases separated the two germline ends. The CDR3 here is CASSLSQGPAEAFF. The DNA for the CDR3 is TGTGCCAGCAGTTTATCACAGGGTCCCGCTGAAGCTTTCTTT.

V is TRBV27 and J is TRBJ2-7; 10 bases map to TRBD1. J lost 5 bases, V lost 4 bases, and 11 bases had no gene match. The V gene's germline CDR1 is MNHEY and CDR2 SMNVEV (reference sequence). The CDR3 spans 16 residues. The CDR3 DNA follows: TGTGCCAGCAGTTCCTGGGGTGGACAGGGGGGACACGAGCAGTACTTC. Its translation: CASSSWGGQGGHEQYF.